This T cell receptor beta chain was sequenced in a study of control samples from healthy donors and cancer patients. The germline V gene has CDR1 SGHVS and CDR2 FNYEAQ. The length of the CDR3 is 22 residues. V was shortened by 3 bases and J by 1 base, with 32 bases between the two germline ends. Sequencing was performed with immunoSEQ multiplex PCR; in TCRdb, only in-frame clones are kept and a portion is missing. The sample lists over 150,000 clones, around 94% occurring once. The source material was PBMCs. The clonotype comes from a man in his 60s with colorectal cancer. The rearrangement joins TRBV7-6 to TRBJ2-3; a weak D match, TRBD2 (5 bases). Here the CDR3 reads CASSFLGPLAGEKSRRTDTQYF. The DNA of the CDR3 is TGTGCCAGCAGCTTCCTTGGCCCTCTGGCGGGCGAGAAATCCCGACGCACAGATACGCAGTATTTT. Supplemented by reference TRBV7-6 and TRBJ2-3, the full variable domain reads GAGVSQSPRYKVTKRGQDVALRCDPISGHVSLYWYRQALGQGPEFLTYFNYEAQQDKSGLPNDRFSAERPEGSISTLTIQRTEQRDSAMYRCASSFLGPLAGEKSRRTDTQYFGPGTRLTVL.